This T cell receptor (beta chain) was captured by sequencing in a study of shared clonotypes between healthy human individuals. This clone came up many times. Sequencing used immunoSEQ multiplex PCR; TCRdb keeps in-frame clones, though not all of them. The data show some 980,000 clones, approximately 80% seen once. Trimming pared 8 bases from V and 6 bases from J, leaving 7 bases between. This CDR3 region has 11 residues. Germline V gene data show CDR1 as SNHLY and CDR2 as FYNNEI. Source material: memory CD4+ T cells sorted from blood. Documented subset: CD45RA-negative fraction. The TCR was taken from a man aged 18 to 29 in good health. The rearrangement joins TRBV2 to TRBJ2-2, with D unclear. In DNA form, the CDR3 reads TGTGCCAGCCGTTGGTCCGGGGAGCTGTTTTTT. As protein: CASRWSGELFF.